The clone carrying this T cell receptor (beta chain) appeared a few times. What it binds is not known. This sample was taken from a study of vaccination effects on CD4 cells after COVID-19. The CDR3 is 14 amino acids. Per the germline V gene, CDR1 is SGHTA and CDR2 is FQGNSA. Trimming took off 4 bases at V and 0 bases at J, with 7 bases between the two ends. General study results and limits: Convalescents showed post-vaccine spike-reactive clones that were mainly new vaccine-induced clones.

Sequencing used immunoSEQ multiplex PCR; TCRdb keeps in-frame clones, though not all of them. The sample shows 42,000 or so clones, roughly 70% of them seen only once. Antigen-specific CD4+ T cells were expanded (with viral peptide pools) by the ViraFEST assay ahead of sequencing. Isolating CD4+ T cells followed more than eight days of culture. The person acquired a PCR-confirmed SARS-CoV-2 infection between March and December 2020. The clonotype originates from a human donor who had a prior SARS-CoV-2 infection. The rearrangement uses TRBV7-2 and TRBJ1-5; possible D gene TRBD1, 6 bases. Here the sequenced sample was CD4+ T cells from PBMCs cultured with a peptide pool, taken before COVID-19 vaccination. The CDR3 DNA sequence: TGTGCCAGCAGCTGGACAGATAGCAATCAGCCCCAGCATTTT. The encoded protein is CASSWTDSNQPQHF. The full variable domain, rest sourced from reference TRBV7-2 and TRBJ1-5, is GAGVSQSPSNKVTEKGKDVELRCDPISGHTALYWYRQSLGQGLEFLIYFQGNSAPDKSGLPSDRFSAERTGGSVSTLTIQRTQQEDSAVYLCASSWTDSNQPQHFGDGTRLSIL.